This TCR beta chain derives from a study of PD-L1 blockade in urothelial cancer. The table came from immunoSEQ multiplex PCR; TCRdb's copy has only in-frame clones and leaves some out. The sample holds 90,000 to 120,000 clones, 91% seen once. V lost 7 bases, J lost 3 bases, and 14 bases stayed unmatched. Germline CDR1 MNHEY, CDR2 SMNVEV (reference sequence). The CDR3 length is 16 residues. In its sample, this clone was seen a few times. The sequencing here drew on PBMCs, taken around atezolizumab (anti-PD-L1) treatment. The genes are TRBV27 and TRBJ1-2; TRBD1 matches 7 bases. The receptor was isolated from a woman aged 80 or over with urothelial cancer. For the CDR3, the DNA is TGTGCCAGCAAACGTCGGACAGGTGGGGTGGACTATGGCTACACCTTC. Protein sequence: CASKRRTGGVDYGYTF.